A selection of T cell receptor beta chains follows, all from one sample in a study of cytomegalovirus exposure and HLA in healthy donors. Clones were read by immunoSEQ multiplex PCR, and TCRdb kept only the in-frame ones, dropping some. The profile shows 180,000 or so clones, approximately 85% of them singletons. Sequenced sample: PBMCs. The receptors stem from a man between 18 and 29 years old in good health and CMV-seropositive. CDR3s include the opening cysteine and the closing phenylalanine or tryptophan.

V gene	J gene	CDR3 protein
TRBV6-5	TRBJ1-1	CASSYTVTGLTEAFF
TRBV5-6	TRBJ1-5	CASSLRLAGWHQPQHF
TRBV6-1	TRBJ2-1	CASSESPSSYNEQFF
TRBV5-1	TRBJ1-2	CASSLQGAFGDYGYTF
TRBV6-6	TRBJ2-1	CASSKGGDRGNEQFF
TRBV7-2	TRBJ2-1	CASSLNGGGINEQFF
TRBV5-1	.	CASSAGTGKNEQYF
TRBV4-1	TRBJ2-7	CASSQEGGAYEQYF
TRBV12-5	TRBJ2-5	CASGLVSQGQETQYF
TRBV7-6	TRBJ2-7	CASSSYRGSYEQYF
TRBV4-1	TRBJ1-1	CASSPEVGATEAFF
TRBV18	TRBJ1-4	CASSPGSRSEKLFF
TRBV7-9	TRBJ1-5	CASSLVTGPSNQPQHF
TRBV14	TRBJ2-3	CASSQEFRDTQYF
TRBV5-1	TRBJ1-1	CASSLAYRGANTEAFF
TRBV6-6	TRBJ2-1	CATGWESYNEQFF
TRBV5-4	TRBJ2-5	CASSSGQGRETQYF
TRBV10-3	TRBJ1-2	CAISEYGTVEADGYTF
TRBV5-1	TRBJ2-3	CASRVRGALTSTDTQYF
TRBV6-1	TRBJ1-5	CASTKTGAGQPQHF
TRBV6-1	TRBJ2-3	CASSETGGGAGDTQYF
TRBV5-4	TRBJ2-5	CASSSGQGRGGRETQYF
TRBV7-9	TRBJ2-5	CASSPPGQVGETQYF
TRBV5-4	TRBJ1-1	CASSLFPGGPNTEAFF
TRBV27	TRBJ2-7	CASSSRGAATYEQYF
TRBV6-6	TRBJ1-5	CASSYRDQPQHF
TRBV5-1	TRBJ1-6	CASTRDSGSKSPLHF
TRBV18	TRBJ1-4	CASSPKLIATNEKLFF
TRBV5-4	TRBJ2-2	CASSLQGIDTGELFF